The 14 T cell receptor beta chains presented below share a single source sample, sequenced in a study of cytomegalovirus exposure and HLA in healthy donors. The PCR ran on 60 Vbeta and 13 Jbeta primers. Profiling relied on immunoSEQ multiplex PCR, and the TCRdb table lists in-frame clones only, not all of them. The table has around 200,000 clones, over 80% seen once. The sequenced material came from PBMCs. All receptors derive from a man aged 50-60 years in good health and CMV-seronegative.

The chain employs TRBV7-9 and TRBJ2-7, with TRBD1 as a possible D gene (6 bases). Per the germline V gene, CDR1 is SEHNR and CDR2 is FQNEAQ (reference sequence). CDR3 size: 14 residues. Between the trimmed V and J ends, which lost 3 bases and 3 bases, there was a span of 12 bases. CDR3 sequence (DNA): TGTGCCAGCAGCTTGCAGGACAGAAGCTACGAGCAGTACTTC. It translates to CASSLQDRSYEQYF.

The chain uses TRBV27 and TRBJ2-3, with D hard to call. V lost 5 bases, J lost 2 bases, and 14 bases lay in between. CDR1 MNHEY and CDR2 SMNVEV come from the germline V gene (reference sequence). CDR3 length: 15 residues. The CDR3 DNA follows: TGTGCCAGCAGTCCTTCCCGAGTTTACACAGATACGCAGTATTTT. Translated: CASSPSRVYTDTQYF.

This clone was found a few times. J is TRBJ2-6 and V is TRBV27; 9 bases are a match to TRBD1. This CDR3 comprises 17 residues. Per germline, CDR1 MNHEY and CDR2 SMNVEV (reference sequence). After removal of 5 bases from V and 1 base from J, the junction contained 6 bases not matched to a gene. CDR3 region: CASSTGQGQSGANVLTF. CDR3 sequence (DNA): TGTGCCAGCAGTACCGGACAGGGGCAATCTGGGGCCAACGTCCTGACTTTC. Variable domain in full (rest from reference TRBV27 and TRBJ2-6): EAQVTQNPRYLITVTGKKLTVTCSQNMNHEYMSWYRQDPGLGLRQIYYSMNVEVTDKGDVPEGYKVSRKEKRNFPLILESPSPNQTSLYFCASSTGQGQSGANVLTFGAGSRLTVL.

This clone was recorded only once. The V gene is TRBV4-2, the J gene TRBJ1-2, with D possibly matching TRBD1 (6 bases). The CDR3 runs 15 residues. The V end was cut by 6 bases, the J end by 4 bases, with 18 bases between. Per germline, CDR1 LGHNA and CDR2 YNFKEQ. The CDR3 DNA sequence: TGTGCCAGCAGGCCGGGACCGGACAGCCCCTATGGCTACACCTTC. It translates to CASRPGPDSPYGYTF.

This CDR3 is CSVPRTANYGYTF. The DNA of the CDR3 is TGCAGCGTCCCAAGGACAGCCAACTATGGCTACACCTTC. The J gene is TRBJ1-2, the V gene TRBV29-1; D may be TRBD1 (6 bases). Deletions cut 6 bases from V and 2 bases from J, with 13 bases between. Germline V gives CDR1 SQVTM, CDR2 ANQGSEA. The CDR3 spans 13 residues.

This chain links TRBV30 with TRBJ1-1; 7 nucleotides line up with TRBD1. With V trimmed by 0 bases and J by 1 base, 2 bases remained unmatched. CDR1 GTSNPN and CDR2 SVGIG come from the germline V gene (reference sequence). The CDR3 contains 14 residues. In nucleotides, the CDR3 is TGTGCCTGGAGTGTAGGGGACAGGAACACTGAAGCTTTCTTT. This gives the protein CAWSVGDRNTEAFF. Filled out from reference TRBV30 and TRBJ1-1, the complete variable domain reads SQTIHQWPATLVQPVGSPLSLECTVEGTSNPNLYWYRQAAGRGLQLLFYSVGIGQISSEVPQNLSASRPQDRQFILSSKKLLLSDSGFYLCAWSVGDRNTEAFFGQGTRLTVV.

V usage is TRBV5-1 and J usage is TRBJ2-2; TRBD1 matches at 8 bases. This CDR3 comprises 15 residues. V shed 3 bases, J shed 2 bases, and the junction held 3 bases outside the gene matches. The germline gives CDR1 SGHRS, CDR2 YFSETQ. The CDR3 region is CASSYGQGNTGELFF. DNA of the CDR3: TGCGCCAGCAGCTACGGACAGGGTAACACCGGGGAGCTGTTTTTT.

This clone has only one observation. The rearrangement uses TRBV5-1 and TRBJ2-3, with TRBD2 matching 10 bases. The CDR3 runs 17 residues. Trimming at V came to 0 bases and at J to 3 bases, leaving 7 bases not matched to a gene. Germline values: CDR1 SGHRS, CDR2 YFSETQ. The CDR3 sequence: CASSLVLAGERTDTQYF. The CDR3 bases are TGCGCCAGCAGCTTGGTTCTAGCGGGAGAACGAACAGATACGCAGTATTTT.

The chain is built from TRBV4-1 and TRBJ1-5, with D possibly TRBD1 on 6 matching bases. This CDR3 has 17 residues. Trimming cost V 4 bases and J 0 bases, with 16 bases left between them. CDR1 and CDR2 (germline): MGHRA, YSYEKL. The CDR3 is CASSRGGHLNSNQPQHF. The CDR3 coding sequence is TGCGCCAGCAGCCGAGGGGGACATTTGAATAGCAATCAGCCCCAGCATTTT.

CDR3 region: CASSQVAGTLYPDTQYF. The CDR3 nucleotides are TGCGCCAGCAGCCAAGTCGCCGGGACTCTGTACCCCGATACGCAGTATTTT. V gene TRBV4-1 combines with J gene TRBJ2-3, with D perhaps matching TRBD2 (6 bases). Trimming took off 1 base at V and 6 bases at J, with 20 bases between the two ends. The germline V gene has CDR1 MGHRA and CDR2 YSYEKL. CDR3 size: 17 residues.

The V gene is TRBV18, the J gene TRBJ1-2; D perhaps matches TRBD1 (6 bases). The CDR3 has 14 amino acids. Trimming pared 4 bases from V and 2 bases from J, leaving 11 bases between. Germline V gene sequence: CDR1 KGHSH, CDR2 LQKENI. As DNA, the CDR3 is TGTGCCAGCTCACTACCCACAGGGAACTATGGCTACACCTTC. Translated, it gives CASSLPTGNYGYTF.

The J gene is TRBJ2-5, the V gene TRBV10-2; 10 bases agree with TRBD2. Germline V lookup: CDR1 WSHSY, CDR2 SAAADI. The CDR3 is 14 amino acids. Losses at the gene ends were 3 bases for V and 6 bases for J; bases not matched to a gene: 4. Here the CDR3 DNA reads TGCGCCAGCAGTGAAGCGGGGGGGGAGAAGACCCAGTACTTC. Amino acid sequence: CASSEAGGEKTQYF.

The CDR3 reads CASSLQRQRNYGYTF. The CDR3 coding sequence is TGTGCCAGTAGCCTCCAACGACAGCGAAACTATGGCTACACCTTC. The chain recombines TRBV19 with TRBJ1-2; tentatively, D is TRBD1 (5 bases). The V gene's germline CDR1 is LNHDA and CDR2 SQIVND (reference sequence). V was trimmed by 6 bases and J by 2 bases, leaving 16 bases between them. The CDR3 covers 15 residues.

This clone has more than one count but fewer than ten. The V call is TRBV10-3, the J call TRBJ2-7; 10 bases line up with TRBD1. With V trimmed by 10 bases and J by 3 bases, 3 bases remained unmatched. CDR1 and CDR2 from the germline V gene are ENHRY and SYGVKD. This CDR3 contains 12 residues. CDR3 nucleotide sequence: TGTGCCACCCGGGACAGGGGCTACGAGCAGTACTTC. Its translation: CATRDRGYEQYF.